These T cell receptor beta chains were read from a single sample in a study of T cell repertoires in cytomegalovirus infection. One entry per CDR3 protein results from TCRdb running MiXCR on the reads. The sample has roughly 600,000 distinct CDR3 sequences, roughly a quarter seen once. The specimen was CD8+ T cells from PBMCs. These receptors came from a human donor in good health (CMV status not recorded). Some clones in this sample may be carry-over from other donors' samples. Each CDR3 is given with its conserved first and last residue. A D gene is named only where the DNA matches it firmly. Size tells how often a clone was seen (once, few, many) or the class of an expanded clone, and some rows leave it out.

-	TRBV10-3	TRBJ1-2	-	TGTGCCATCACGGAGGTTAACTATGGCTACACCTTC	CAITEVNYGYTF
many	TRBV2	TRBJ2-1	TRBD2	TGTGCCAGCAGGGGAGGGCTCTACAATGAGCAGTTCTTC	CASRGGLYNEQFF
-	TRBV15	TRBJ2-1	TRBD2	TGTGCCACCAGCCTGGCGGGGGGGCCCTACAATGAGCAGTTCTTC	CATSLAGGPYNEQFF
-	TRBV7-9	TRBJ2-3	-	TGTGCCAGCAGCTTACATATCTCGACAGATACGCAGTATTTT	CASSLHISTDTQYF
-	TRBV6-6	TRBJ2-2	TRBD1	TGTGCCAGCAGATGGTTACCGGGACAGGGGAACACCGGGGAGCTGTTTTTT	CASRWLPGQGNTGELFF
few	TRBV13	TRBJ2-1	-	TGTGCCAGCAGCCCAACGGACGCAAGCTACAATGAGCAGTTCTTC	CASSPTDASYNEQFF
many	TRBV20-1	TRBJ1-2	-	TGCAGCGCCGATGGCTACACCTTC	CSADGYTF
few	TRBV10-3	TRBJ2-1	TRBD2	TGTGCCATCAGTGACCCTAGCGGGGGAGCCCCCTCCTACAATGAGCAGTTCTTC	CAISDPSGGAPSYNEQFF
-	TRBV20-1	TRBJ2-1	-	TGCAGTGCTAGGGGACGAATATCAGGGTATGAGCAGTTCTTC	CSARGRISGYEQFF
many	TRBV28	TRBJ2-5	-	TGTGCCAGCAGTTTACAGAACTTGGGACACTTCCAAGAGACCCAGTACTTC	CASSLQNLGHFQETQYF
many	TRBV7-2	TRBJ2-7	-	TGTGCCAGCAGCTTGGACAGAACCTACGAGCAGTACTTC	CASSLDRTYEQYF
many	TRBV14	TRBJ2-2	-	TGTGCCAGCAGCCAAGACCCTGCGGTTGCGAACACCGGGGAGCTGTTTTTT	CASSQDPAVANTGELFF
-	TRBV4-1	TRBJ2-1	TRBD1	TGCGCCAGCAGCCCAGACAGGGGGACGTACGATGAGCAGTTCTTC	CASSPDRGTYDEQFF
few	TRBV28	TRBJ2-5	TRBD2	TGTGCCAGCAGTCCCTTAGCGGGGGGGACTCAAGAGACCCAGTACTTC	CASSPLAGGTQETQYF
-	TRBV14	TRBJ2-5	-	TGTGCCAGCAGCGGACCTCCGGGCTACGTCGGGACCCAGTACTTC	CASSGPPGYVGTQYF
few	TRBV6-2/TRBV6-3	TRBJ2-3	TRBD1	TGTGCCAGCAGTACGGACAGGGGAACGCAGTATTTT	CASSTDRGTQYF
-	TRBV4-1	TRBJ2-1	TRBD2	TGCGCCAGCAGCCAAGGGGAGGGGCAGTTCTTC	CASSQGEGQFF
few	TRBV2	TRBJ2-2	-	TGTGCCACCCCGGGGACGTACACCGGGGAGCTGTTTTTT	CATPGTYTGELFF
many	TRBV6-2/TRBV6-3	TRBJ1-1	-	TGTGCCAGCAGTTACTCGAAAGGAAACACTGAAGCTTTCTTT	CASSYSKGNTEAFF
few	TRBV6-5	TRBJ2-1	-	TGTGCCAGCAGTTTAAGTCATAGCTCCTACAATGAGCAGTTCTTC	CASSLSHSSYNEQFF
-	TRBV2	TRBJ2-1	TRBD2	TGTGCCAGCAACCCCAAAGGACTAGTCTCCTACAATGAGCAGTTCTTC	CASNPKGLVSYNEQFF
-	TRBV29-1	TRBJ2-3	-	TGCAGCGTTGAAGATTTAGCGGTGGGAGATACGCAGTATTTT	CSVEDLAVGDTQYF
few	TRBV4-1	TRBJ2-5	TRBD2	TGCGCCAGCAGCCATACCAGAGCGGGGGAAGAGACCCAGTACTTC	CASSHTRAGEETQYF
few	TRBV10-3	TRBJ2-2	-	TGTGCCATCTCTGGAGGGGTGAACACCGGGGAGCTGTTTTTT	CAISGGVNTGELFF
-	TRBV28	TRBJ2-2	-	TGTGCCAGCAGACCTCAGTGGGCTAACGGGGAGCTGTTTTTT	CASRPQWANGELFF
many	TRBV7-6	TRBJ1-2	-	TGTGCCAGCAGCTTACCCGGGACTCAAGCAGATGGCTACACCTTC	CASSLPGTQADGYTF
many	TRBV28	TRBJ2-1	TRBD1	TGTGCCAGCAGTTTGGGACAGGTTAGGGATGAGCAGTTCTTC	CASSLGQVRDEQFF
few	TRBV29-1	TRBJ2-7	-	TGCAGCGCCGAGGACGGGGAGTCCTACGAGCAGTACTTC	CSAEDGESYEQYF
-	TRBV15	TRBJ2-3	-	TGTGCCACCAGCAGCCCAGACGGCTTAAGCACAGATACGCAGTATTTT	CATSSPDGLSTDTQYF
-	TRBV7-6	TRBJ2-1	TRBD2	TGTGCCAACAGTTTCGGCGAGCGGGGGGCCTACAATGAGCAGTTCTTC	CANSFGERGAYNEQFF
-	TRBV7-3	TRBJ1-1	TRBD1	TGTGCCAGCAGCTTAAATCCAGGGGGAGCTGAAGCTTTCTTT	CASSLNPGGAEAFF
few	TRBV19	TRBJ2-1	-	TGTGCCAGTAGTATGAACCTTGAGGATGAGCAGTTCTTC	CASSMNLEDEQFF
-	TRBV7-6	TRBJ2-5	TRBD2	TGTGCCAGCAGCTCCCCCGGGACTAGTAGTGTCTGGTCAGAGGAGACCCAGTACTTC	CASSSPGTSSVWSEETQYF
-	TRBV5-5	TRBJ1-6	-	TGTGCCAGCAGCTTTAGCTCCTATAATTCACCCCTCCACTTT	CASSFSSYNSPLHF
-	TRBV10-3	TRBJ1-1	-	TGTGCCATCAGTGAGTATGAGGGGAGGAACACTGAAGCTTTCTTT	CAISEYEGRNTEAFF
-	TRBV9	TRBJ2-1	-	TGTGCCAGCAGCGAGAGGACCTCGGGCAATGAGCAGTTCTTC	CASSERTSGNEQFF
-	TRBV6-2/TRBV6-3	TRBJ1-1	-	TGTGCCAGCAGTTACTCGTACGGGAACACTGAAGCTTTCTTT	CASSYSYGNTEAFF
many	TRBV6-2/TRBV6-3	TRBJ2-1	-	TGTGCCAGCATTGCCCCCGGGACTTCTTACAATGAGCAGTTCTTC	CASIAPGTSYNEQFF